This is a list of T cell receptor beta chains from one sample in a study of T cell responses to AZD1222 COVID-19 vaccine. The table came from immunoSEQ multiplex PCR; TCRdb's copy has only in-frame clones and leaves some out. The sample carries around 140,000 clones, 90% to 95% recorded once. Specimen: peripheral blood, collected on day 0 of AZD1222 vaccination. The receptors originated from an adult in good health. Each CDR3 is given without its conserved first and last residue. Only some rows state a clone size, as once, few, many or a class for expanded clones.

v_call clone_size cdr3_aa
TRBV7-2 once ASSLGSGLNSEAF
TRBV18 NA ASSQTLAGDRNEQF
TRBV15 NA ATSRDVQVRGNQPQH
TRBV12-3/TRBV12-4 NA ASSLDSNYGYT
TRBV19 NA ASSIGQGAYEQY
TRBV9 NA ASSVDRSGEKLF
TRBV12-5 NA ASGLDGQPQETQY
TRBV14 once ASSQDYNTGELF
TRBV9 few ASSVSWSEETQY
TRBV7-6 NA ASSHSETSGSYNEQF
TRBV24-1 NA ATSDNSGNGGETQY
TRBV13 NA ASSLGPGLAVNEQF
TRBV2 NA ASSWADTSYEQY
TRBV7-2 NA ASSLARWGQGANANTGELF
TRBV7-7 few ASSSKFQENTEAF
TRBV5-5 NA ASSLALIGGNQPQH
TRBV12-3/TRBV12-4 NA ASSSTGAGELF
TRBV5-6 few ASSLGEEDEQY
TRBV6-2/TRBV6-3 NA ASSYPVGAGGLNEQF
TRBV5-6 NA ASSFGPSSSGYT
TRBV4-1 NA ASSHPTSGKETQY
TRBV21-1 once ASSKALGGDHNQPQH
TRBV27 NA ASSWDRERPTEAF